Following are 7 T cell receptor beta chains from one sample sequenced in a study of cytomegalovirus exposure and HLA in healthy donors. Primers for the PCR totalled 60 Vbeta and 13 Jbeta. This table comes from immunoSEQ multiplex PCR, and its TCRdb copy is limited to in-frame clones, with some not included. The sample contains under 150,000 clones, under 85% of which appear only once. Sequencing was done on a sample of PBMCs. Every receptor here comes from a man between 25 and 39 years old in good health and CMV-seronegative.

The gene calls are TRBV13 and TRBJ2-1, with TRBD1 as a possible D gene (5 bases). V lost 2 bases and J 6 bases, leaving 11 bases between the germline ends. The germline V gene encodes CDR1 PRHDT and CDR2 FYEKMQ (reference sequence). CDR3 length equals 14 residues. CDR3 residues: CASSLSRVTNEQFF. In DNA, the CDR3 is TGTGCCAGCAGCTTATCCAGGGTAACCAATGAGCAGTTCTTC.

With respect to this clone: A junction end diverges from the germline sequence, so it may reflect a read error. The chain uses TRBV6-5 and TRBJ2-2, with 9 bases fitting TRBD2. CDR3 length equals 16 residues. Germline V gene sequence: CDR1 MNHEY, CDR2 SVGAGI. The CDR3 DNA is TGTGCCACCAGTTGGGTTAGCGGGAGTCACACCGGGGAGCTGTTTTTT. Residues: CATSWVSGSHTGELFF.

This clone was picked up a small number of times. V is TRBV6-6 and J is TRBJ1-1; 9 bases fit TRBD1. CDR3 length equals 15 residues. The germline CDR1 and CDR2 sequences are MNHNY and SVGAGI (reference sequence). V shed 5 bases, J shed 0 bases, and the junction held 4 bases outside the gene matches. The DNA of the CDR3 is TGTGCCAGCAGTCCATGGACAGGGGTGAACACTGAAGCTTTCTTT. Its translation: CASSPWTGVNTEAFF.

This clone turned up a few times. The V and J genes are TRBV6-4 and TRBJ2-1; TRBD1 is a possible D gene (6 bases). V was shortened by 2 bases and J by 5 bases, with 7 bases between the two germline ends. This CDR3 spans 13 amino acids. Looked up from germline, CDR1 is MRHNA and CDR2 is SNTAGT. CDR3 residues: CASSDGDNNEQFF. For the CDR3, the DNA is TGTGCCAGCAGTGACGGGGACAACAATGAGCAGTTCTTC.

In its sample, this clone was seen a few times. CDR3 coding DNA: TGTGCCAGCAGTTTGCAGTCCTACGAGCAGTACTTC. Translation gives CASSLQSYEQYF. The chain joins TRBV28 to TRBJ2-7; D call uncertain. Trimming left V 3 bases short and J 1 base short, with 4 bases between. CDR1 is MDHEN, CDR2 SYDVKM, per germline. This CDR3 is 12 amino acids long.

This clone showed up just once. The V gene is TRBV5-5, the J gene TRBJ1-2; 9 nucleotides line up with TRBD1. This CDR3 region has 14 residues. J lost 3 bases, V lost 1 base, and 1 base had no gene match. CDR1 is SGHKS and CDR2 is YYEKEE in the germline V gene (reference sequence). The DNA for the CDR3 is TGTGCCAGCAGCTTGTGGACAGGGGACTATGGCTACACCTTC. Protein product: CASSLWTGDYGYTF.

The chain has TRBV18 and TRBJ2-3; 7 bases fit TRBD2. CDR3 size: 14 residues. The ends lost 4 bases at V and 2 bases at J; junction bases unmatched: 3. Germline values: CDR1 KGHSH, CDR2 LQKENI. In nucleotides, the CDR3 is TGTGCCAGCTCACTTCTAGCGGACACAGATACGCAGTATTTT. Translating it yields CASSLLADTDTQYF.